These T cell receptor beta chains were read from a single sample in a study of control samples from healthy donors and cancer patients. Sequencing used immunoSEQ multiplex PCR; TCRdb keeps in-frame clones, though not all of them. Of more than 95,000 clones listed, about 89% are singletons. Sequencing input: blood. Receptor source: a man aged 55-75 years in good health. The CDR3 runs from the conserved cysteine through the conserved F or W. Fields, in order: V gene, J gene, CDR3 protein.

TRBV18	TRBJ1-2	CASSAGVQDGYTF
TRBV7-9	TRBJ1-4	CASSLSGTINEKLFF
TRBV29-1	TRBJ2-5	CSAKPLAAQETQYF
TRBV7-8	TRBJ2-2	CASSLVGQGVGGELFF
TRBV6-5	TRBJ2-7	CASRQRGNPFYEQYF
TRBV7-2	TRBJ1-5	CASSSQGAIGNQPQHF
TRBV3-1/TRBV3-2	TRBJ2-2	CASSQKDRGKFGFAGELFF
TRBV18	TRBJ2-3	CASSPSWDLNTDTQYF
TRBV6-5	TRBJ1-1	CASRPERTLNTEAFF
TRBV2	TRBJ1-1	CASSELTASTEAFF
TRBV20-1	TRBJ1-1	CSAYRNTEAFF
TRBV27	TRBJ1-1	CASGFDRTEAFF
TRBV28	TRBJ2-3	CAGSLGTGRRGTQYF
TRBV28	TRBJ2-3	CASSTSTDTQYF
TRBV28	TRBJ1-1	CASSFRGMNTEAFF
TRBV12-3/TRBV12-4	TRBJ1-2	CASSPQGYGYTF
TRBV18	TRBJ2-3	CASSPKLAGGSTDTQYF